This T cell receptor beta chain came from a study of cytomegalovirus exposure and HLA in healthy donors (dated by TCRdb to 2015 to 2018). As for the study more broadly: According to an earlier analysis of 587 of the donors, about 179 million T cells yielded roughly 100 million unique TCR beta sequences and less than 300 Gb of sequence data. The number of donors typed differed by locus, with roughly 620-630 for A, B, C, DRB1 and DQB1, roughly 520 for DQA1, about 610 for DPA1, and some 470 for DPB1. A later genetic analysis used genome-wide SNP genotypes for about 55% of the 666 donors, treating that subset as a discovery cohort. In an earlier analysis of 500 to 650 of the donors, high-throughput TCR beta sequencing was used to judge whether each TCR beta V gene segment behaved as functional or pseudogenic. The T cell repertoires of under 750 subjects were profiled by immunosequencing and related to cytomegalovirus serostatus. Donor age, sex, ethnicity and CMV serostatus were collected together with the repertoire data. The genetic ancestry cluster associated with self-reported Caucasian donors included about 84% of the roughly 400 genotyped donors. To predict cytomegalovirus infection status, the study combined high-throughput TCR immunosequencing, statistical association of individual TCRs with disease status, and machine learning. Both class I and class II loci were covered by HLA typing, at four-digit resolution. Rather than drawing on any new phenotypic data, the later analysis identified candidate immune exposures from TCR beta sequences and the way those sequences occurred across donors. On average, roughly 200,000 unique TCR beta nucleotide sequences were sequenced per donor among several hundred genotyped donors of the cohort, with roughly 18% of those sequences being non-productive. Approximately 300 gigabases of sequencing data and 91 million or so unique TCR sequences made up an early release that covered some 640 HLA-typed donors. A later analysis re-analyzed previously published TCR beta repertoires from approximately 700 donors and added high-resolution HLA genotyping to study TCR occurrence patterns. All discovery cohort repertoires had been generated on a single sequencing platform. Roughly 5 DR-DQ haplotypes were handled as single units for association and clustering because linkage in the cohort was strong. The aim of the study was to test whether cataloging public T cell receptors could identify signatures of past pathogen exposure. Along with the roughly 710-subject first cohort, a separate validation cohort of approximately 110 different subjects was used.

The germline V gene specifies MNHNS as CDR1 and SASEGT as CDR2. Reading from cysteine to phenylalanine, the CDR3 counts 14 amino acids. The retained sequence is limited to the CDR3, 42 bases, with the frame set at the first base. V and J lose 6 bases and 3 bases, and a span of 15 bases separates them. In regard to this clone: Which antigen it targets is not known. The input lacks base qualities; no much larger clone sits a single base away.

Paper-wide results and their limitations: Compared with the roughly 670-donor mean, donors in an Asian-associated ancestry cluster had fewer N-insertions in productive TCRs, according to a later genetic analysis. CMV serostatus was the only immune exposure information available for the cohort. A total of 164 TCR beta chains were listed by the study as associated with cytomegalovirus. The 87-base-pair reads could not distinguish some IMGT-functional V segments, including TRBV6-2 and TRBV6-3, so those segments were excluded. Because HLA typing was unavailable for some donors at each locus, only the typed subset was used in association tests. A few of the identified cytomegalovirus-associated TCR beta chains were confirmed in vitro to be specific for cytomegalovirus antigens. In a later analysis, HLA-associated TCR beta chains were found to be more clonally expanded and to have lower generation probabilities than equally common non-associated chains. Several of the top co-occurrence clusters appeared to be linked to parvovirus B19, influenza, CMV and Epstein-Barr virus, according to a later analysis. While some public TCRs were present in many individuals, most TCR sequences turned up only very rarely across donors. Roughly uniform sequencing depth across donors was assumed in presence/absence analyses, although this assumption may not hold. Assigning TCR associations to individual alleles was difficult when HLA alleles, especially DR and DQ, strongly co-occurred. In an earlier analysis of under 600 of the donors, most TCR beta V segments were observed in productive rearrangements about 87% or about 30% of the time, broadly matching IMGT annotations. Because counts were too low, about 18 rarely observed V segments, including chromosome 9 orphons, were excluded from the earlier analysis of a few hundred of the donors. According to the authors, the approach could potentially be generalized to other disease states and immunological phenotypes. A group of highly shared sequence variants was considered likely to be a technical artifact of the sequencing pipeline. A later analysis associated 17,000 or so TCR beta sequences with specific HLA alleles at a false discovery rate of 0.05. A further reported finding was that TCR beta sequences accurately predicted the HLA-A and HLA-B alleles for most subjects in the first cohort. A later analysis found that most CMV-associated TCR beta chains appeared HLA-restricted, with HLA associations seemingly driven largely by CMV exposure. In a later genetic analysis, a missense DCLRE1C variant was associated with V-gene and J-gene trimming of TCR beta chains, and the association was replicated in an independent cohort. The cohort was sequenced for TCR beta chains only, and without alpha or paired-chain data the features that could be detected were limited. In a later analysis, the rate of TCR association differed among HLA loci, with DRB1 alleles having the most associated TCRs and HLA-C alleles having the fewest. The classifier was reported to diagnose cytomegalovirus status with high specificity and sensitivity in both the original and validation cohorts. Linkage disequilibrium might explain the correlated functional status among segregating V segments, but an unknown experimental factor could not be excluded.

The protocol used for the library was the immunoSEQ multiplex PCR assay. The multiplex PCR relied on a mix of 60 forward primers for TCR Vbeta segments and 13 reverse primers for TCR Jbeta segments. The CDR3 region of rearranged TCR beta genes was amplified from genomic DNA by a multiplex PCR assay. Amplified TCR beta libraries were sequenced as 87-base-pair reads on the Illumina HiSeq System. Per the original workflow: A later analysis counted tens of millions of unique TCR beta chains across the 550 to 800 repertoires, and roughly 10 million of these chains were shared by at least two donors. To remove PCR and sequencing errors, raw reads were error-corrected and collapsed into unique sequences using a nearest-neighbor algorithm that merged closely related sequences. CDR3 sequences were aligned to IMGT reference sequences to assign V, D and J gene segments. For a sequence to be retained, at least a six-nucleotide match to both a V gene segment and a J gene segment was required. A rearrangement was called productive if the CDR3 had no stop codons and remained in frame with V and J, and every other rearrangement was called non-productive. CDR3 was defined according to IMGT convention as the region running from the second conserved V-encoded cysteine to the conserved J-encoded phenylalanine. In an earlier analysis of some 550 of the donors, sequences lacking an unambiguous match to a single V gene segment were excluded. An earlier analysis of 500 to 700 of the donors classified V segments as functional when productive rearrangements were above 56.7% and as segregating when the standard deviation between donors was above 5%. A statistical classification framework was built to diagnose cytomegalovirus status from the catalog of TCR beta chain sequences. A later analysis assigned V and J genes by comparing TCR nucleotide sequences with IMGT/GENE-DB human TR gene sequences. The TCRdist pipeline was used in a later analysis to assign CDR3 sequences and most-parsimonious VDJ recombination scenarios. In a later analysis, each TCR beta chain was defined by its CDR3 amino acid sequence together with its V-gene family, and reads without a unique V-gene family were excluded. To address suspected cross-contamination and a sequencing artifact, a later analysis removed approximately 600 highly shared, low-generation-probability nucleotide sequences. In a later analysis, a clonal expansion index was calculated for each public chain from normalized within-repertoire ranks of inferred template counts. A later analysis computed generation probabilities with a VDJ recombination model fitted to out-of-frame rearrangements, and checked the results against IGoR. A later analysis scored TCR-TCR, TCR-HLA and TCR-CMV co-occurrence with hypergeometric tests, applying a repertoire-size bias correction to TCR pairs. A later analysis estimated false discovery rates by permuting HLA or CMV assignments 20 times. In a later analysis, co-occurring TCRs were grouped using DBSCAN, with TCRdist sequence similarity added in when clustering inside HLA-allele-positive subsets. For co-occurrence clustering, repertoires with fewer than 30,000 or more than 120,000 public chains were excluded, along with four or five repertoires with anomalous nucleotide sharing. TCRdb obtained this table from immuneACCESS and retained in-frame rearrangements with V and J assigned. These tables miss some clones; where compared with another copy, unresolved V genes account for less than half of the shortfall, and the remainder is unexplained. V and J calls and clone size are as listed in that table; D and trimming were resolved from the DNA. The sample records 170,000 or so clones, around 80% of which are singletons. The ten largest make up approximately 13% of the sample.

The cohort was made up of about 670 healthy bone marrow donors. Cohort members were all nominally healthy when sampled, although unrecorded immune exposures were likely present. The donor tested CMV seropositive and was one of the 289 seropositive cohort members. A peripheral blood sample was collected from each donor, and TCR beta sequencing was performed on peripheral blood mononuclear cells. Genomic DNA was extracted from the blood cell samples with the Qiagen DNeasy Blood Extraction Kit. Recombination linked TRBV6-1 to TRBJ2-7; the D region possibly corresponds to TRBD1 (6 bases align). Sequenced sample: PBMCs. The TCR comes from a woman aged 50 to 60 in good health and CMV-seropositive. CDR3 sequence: CASRSSGHGYEQYF. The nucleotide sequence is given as TGTGCCAGCAGAAGTTCGGGACACGGCTACGAGCAGTACTTC.